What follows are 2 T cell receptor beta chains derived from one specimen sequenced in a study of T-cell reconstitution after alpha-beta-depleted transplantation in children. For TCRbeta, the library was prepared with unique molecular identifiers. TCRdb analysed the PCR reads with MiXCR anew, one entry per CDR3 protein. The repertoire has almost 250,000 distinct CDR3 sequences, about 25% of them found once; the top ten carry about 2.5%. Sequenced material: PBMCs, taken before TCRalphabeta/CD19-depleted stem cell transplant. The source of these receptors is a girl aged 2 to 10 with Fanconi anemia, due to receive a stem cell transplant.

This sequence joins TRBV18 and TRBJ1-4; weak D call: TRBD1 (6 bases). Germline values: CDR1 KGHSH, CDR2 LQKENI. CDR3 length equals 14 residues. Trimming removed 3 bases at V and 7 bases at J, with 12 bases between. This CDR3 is CASSPDSAGEKLFF. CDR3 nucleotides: TGTGCCAGCTCACCGGACAGCGCCGGTGAAAAACTGTTTTTT.

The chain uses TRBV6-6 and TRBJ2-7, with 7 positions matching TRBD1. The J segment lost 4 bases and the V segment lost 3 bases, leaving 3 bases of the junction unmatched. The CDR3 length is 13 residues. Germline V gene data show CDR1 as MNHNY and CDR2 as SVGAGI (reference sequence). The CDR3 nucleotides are TGTGCCAGCAGTTATTCGGACAGGTACGAGCAGTACTTC. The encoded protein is CASSYSDRYEQYF.